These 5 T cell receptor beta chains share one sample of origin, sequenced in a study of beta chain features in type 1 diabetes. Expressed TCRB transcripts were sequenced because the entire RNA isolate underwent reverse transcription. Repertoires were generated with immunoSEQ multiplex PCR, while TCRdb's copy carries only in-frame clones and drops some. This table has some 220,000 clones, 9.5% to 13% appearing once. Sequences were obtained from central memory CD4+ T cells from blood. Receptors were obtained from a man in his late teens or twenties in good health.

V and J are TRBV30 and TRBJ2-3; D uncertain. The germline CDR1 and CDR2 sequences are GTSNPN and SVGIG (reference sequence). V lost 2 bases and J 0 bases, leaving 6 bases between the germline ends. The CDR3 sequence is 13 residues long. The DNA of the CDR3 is TGTGCCTGGAGTTATACCAGCACAGATACGCAGTATTTT. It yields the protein CAWSYTSTDTQYF.

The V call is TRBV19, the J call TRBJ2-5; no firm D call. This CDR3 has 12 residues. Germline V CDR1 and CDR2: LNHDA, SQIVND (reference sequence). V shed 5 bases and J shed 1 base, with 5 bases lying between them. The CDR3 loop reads CASSLLQETQYF. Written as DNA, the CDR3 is TGTGCCAGTAGTCTGCTCCAAGAGACCCAGTACTTC.

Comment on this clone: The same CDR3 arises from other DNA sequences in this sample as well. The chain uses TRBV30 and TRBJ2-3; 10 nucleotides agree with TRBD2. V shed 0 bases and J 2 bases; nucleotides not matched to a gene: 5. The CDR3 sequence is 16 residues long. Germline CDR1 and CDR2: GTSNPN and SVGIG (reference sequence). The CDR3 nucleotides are TGTGCCTGGAGTGTCAGAACTAGCGGGAACACAGATACGCAGTATTTT. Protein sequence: CAWSVRTSGNTDTQYF.

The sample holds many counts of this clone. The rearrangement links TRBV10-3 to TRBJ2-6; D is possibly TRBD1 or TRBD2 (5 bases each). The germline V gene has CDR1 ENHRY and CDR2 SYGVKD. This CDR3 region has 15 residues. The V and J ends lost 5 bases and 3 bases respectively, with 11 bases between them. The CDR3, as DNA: TGTGCCATCAGTCCGGGACGGTTTGGGGCCAACGTCCTGACTTTC. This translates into CAISPGRFGANVLTF.

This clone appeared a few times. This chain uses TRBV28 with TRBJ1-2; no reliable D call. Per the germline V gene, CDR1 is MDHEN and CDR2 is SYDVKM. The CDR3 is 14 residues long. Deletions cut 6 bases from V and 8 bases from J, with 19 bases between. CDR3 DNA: TGTGCCAGCAGCCCCGGCTCGGGAGCTTACGGCTACACCTTC. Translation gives CASSPGSGAYGYTF.